Listed below are T cell receptor beta chains from one sample, sequenced in a study of T cell responses to AZD1222 COVID-19 vaccine. The protocol was immunoSEQ multiplex PCR, while the TCRdb copy is restricted to in-frame clones and leaves out a portion. Of approximately 110,000 clones listed, around 92% are singletons. The sample was peripheral blood, taken on day 0 of AZD1222 vaccination. The receptors derive from an adult in good health. Both conserved end residues are part of each CDR3. The D gene is left open where the match is weak. Rows give clone size only sometimes, using once, few, many, or a class for an expanded clone.

cdr3_nt: TGTGCCAGCAGCCAGCGCCTCGAAAATTCTGAGCAGTTCTTC
cdr3_aa: CASSQRLENSEQFF
d_call: NA
v_call: TRBV3-1/TRBV3-2
clone_size: NA
j_call: TRBJ2-1

cdr3_nt: TGTGCCAGCAGTCCCGGACTAGCCGCTGAGACCCAGTACTTC
cdr3_aa: CASSPGLAAETQYF
d_call: TRBD2
v_call: TRBV2
clone_size: NA
j_call: TRBJ2-5

cdr3_nt: TGTGCCAGCAGTGAGCTAGCGGGAAGCACAGATACGCAGTATTTT
cdr3_aa: CASSELAGSTDTQYF
d_call: TRBD2
v_call: TRBV2
clone_size: once
j_call: TRBJ2-3

cdr3_nt: TGCGCCAGCAGCTCAGACTCTGGGGCCAACGTCCTGACTTTC
cdr3_aa: CASSSDSGANVLTF
d_call: NA
v_call: TRBV5-1
clone_size: NA
j_call: TRBJ2-6

cdr3_nt: TGTGCCAGCGGGAGTAGCGGAAAAGCATACAATGAGCAGTTCTTC
cdr3_aa: CASGSSGKAYNEQFF
d_call: NA
v_call: TRBV7-9
clone_size: NA
j_call: TRBJ2-1

cdr3_nt: TGTGCCAGCAGTGGTTGGCCCGAGGGCGACTTTGAAGCTTTCTTT
cdr3_aa: CASSGWPEGDFEAFF
d_call: NA
v_call: TRBV2
clone_size: NA
j_call: TRBJ1-1

cdr3_nt: TGCGCCAGCAGCTTGGGGTCTTACAATCTCGAGCAGTACTTC
cdr3_aa: CASSLGSYNLEQYF
d_call: NA
v_call: TRBV5-1
clone_size: NA
j_call: TRBJ2-7

cdr3_nt: TGTGCCAGCGGCACTGTCTATGGCTACACCTTC
cdr3_aa: CASGTVYGYTF
d_call: NA
v_call: TRBV6-5
clone_size: NA
j_call: TRBJ1-2

cdr3_nt: TGTGCCAGCAGGACCACCGTGCACTCTGGAAACACCATATATTTT
cdr3_aa: CASRTTVHSGNTIYF
d_call: NA
v_call: TRBV6-6
clone_size: once
j_call: TRBJ1-3

cdr3_nt: TGTGCCAGCAGCGGACAGATTAACACTGAAGCTTTCTTT
cdr3_aa: CASSGQINTEAFF
d_call: NA
v_call: TRBV9
clone_size: NA
j_call: TRBJ1-1

cdr3_nt: TGTGCCAGCAGAATAAACCCAAACTCCTACAATGAGCAGTTCTTC
cdr3_aa: CASRINPNSYNEQFF
d_call: NA
v_call: TRBV6-5
clone_size: NA
j_call: TRBJ2-1

cdr3_nt: TGTGCCACCAGCAGAGATACTAGCGGGGCGCAGTATTTT
cdr3_aa: CATSRDTSGAQYF
d_call: TRBD2
v_call: TRBV15
clone_size: NA
j_call: TRBJ2-3

cdr3_nt: TGTGCCAGTAGGATACCGGGACGTGGAGCATATACGCAGTATTTT
cdr3_aa: CASRIPGRGAYTQYF
d_call: NA
v_call: TRBV19
clone_size: NA
j_call: TRBJ2-3

cdr3_nt: TGCGCCAGCAGCACAGGACAGGGGAACACTGAAGCTTTCTTT
cdr3_aa: CASSTGQGNTEAFF
d_call: TRBD1
v_call: TRBV5-1
clone_size: NA
j_call: TRBJ1-1

cdr3_nt: TGTGCCAGCAGTTTTCTGGAAAACACTGAAGCTTTCTTT
cdr3_aa: CASSFLENTEAFF
d_call: NA
v_call: TRBV27
clone_size: once
j_call: TRBJ1-1